A selection of T cell receptor beta chains follows, all from one sample in a study of Ad26.COV2.S vaccination and SARS-CoV-2 variants. Repertoires were generated with immunoSEQ multiplex PCR, while TCRdb's copy carries only in-frame clones and drops some. The data show about 430,000 clones, with more than 80% seen just once and less than 15% held by the top ten. Sample: peripheral blood, taken in a trial of Ad26.COV2.S vaccine versus placebo. These receptors were taken from a person aged 18 to 65 who received the Ad26.COV2.S COVID-19 vaccine or a placebo. The CDR3 runs from the conserved cysteine through the conserved F or W. A D gene is named only where the DNA matches it firmly. Clone size is not always given. Where it is, it says once, few, many or a class for expanded clones.

d_gene: TRBD2; j_gene: TRBJ2-5; v_gene: TRBV7-9; abundance: NA; CDR3aa: CASSFGRELELGETQYF; CDR3nt: TGTGCCAGCAGCTTCGGGCGGGAGCTCGAACTAGGGGAGACCCAGTACTTC
d_gene: NA; j_gene: TRBJ2-7; v_gene: TRBV15; abundance: NA; CDR3aa: CATSRVRTQYSYEQYF; CDR3nt: TGTGCCACCAGCAGAGTCCGGACACAATACTCCTACGAGCAGTACTTC
d_gene: NA; j_gene: TRBJ1-5; v_gene: TRBV6-4; abundance: once; CDR3aa: CASSESQAGSQPQHF; CDR3nt: TGTGCCAGCAGTGAGTCACAGGCAGGGAGTCAGCCCCAGCATTTT
d_gene: TRBD1; j_gene: TRBJ1-1; v_gene: TRBV28; abundance: once; CDR3aa: CASSLSETGWKAFF; CDR3nt: TGTGCCAGCAGTTTATCCGAGACAGGGTGGAAAGCTTTCTTT
d_gene: NA; j_gene: TRBJ1-2; v_gene: TRBV27; abundance: once; CDR3aa: CASSLVPGGPNYGYTF; CDR3nt: TGTGCCAGCAGTTTAGTGCCCGGTGGGCCTAACTATGGCTACACCTTC
d_gene: NA; j_gene: TRBJ2-5; v_gene: TRBV19; abundance: NA; CDR3aa: CASSIWGGPQETQYF; CDR3nt: TGTGCCAGTAGTATTTGGGGGGGGCCCCAAGAGACCCAGTACTTC
d_gene: NA; j_gene: TRBJ2-1; v_gene: TRBV6-6; abundance: NA; CDR3aa: CASSYNRGSSYNEQFF; CDR3nt: TGTGCCAGCAGTTACAATCGGGGGAGCTCCTACAATGAGCAGTTCTTC
d_gene: NA; j_gene: TRBJ1-1; v_gene: TRBV21-1; abundance: NA; CDR3aa: CASSKGGRTMNTEAFF; CDR3nt: TGTGCCAGCAGCAAAGGGGGCAGGACAATGAACACTGAAGCTTTCTTT
d_gene: TRBD1; j_gene: TRBJ2-7; v_gene: TRBV19; abundance: NA; CDR3aa: CASSIPRGHEQYF; CDR3nt: TGTGCCAGTAGTATCCCCAGGGGGCACGAGCAGTACTTC
d_gene: TRBD2; j_gene: TRBJ2-2; v_gene: TRBV4-1; abundance: NA; CDR3aa: CASSQGATSGENTGELFF; CDR3nt: TGCGCCAGCAGCCAAGGTGCCACTAGCGGGGAGAACACCGGGGAGCTGTTTTTT
d_gene: NA; j_gene: TRBJ2-1; v_gene: TRBV24-1; abundance: NA; CDR3aa: CATSDRTRAGEQFF; CDR3nt: TGTGCCACCAGTGATAGGACCCGTGCGGGTGAGCAGTTCTTC
d_gene: TRBD2; j_gene: TRBJ2-7; v_gene: TRBV27; abundance: NA; CDR3aa: CASSPRGLAGGYEQYF; CDR3nt: TGTGCCAGCAGTCCTAGAGGACTAGCGGGAGGGTACGAGCAGTACTTC
d_gene: TRBD2; j_gene: TRBJ2-1; v_gene: TRBV7-2; abundance: NA; CDR3aa: CASSATSGNEQFF; CDR3nt: TGTGCCAGCAGCGCGACTAGCGGGAATGAGCAGTTCTTC
d_gene: NA; j_gene: TRBJ2-5; v_gene: TRBV5-8; abundance: once; CDR3aa: CASSLLRETQYF; CDR3nt: TGTGCCAGCAGCTTGCTGCGAGAGACCCAGTACTTC
d_gene: NA; j_gene: TRBJ1-5; v_gene: TRBV30; abundance: NA; CDR3aa: CAWSYSVNQPQHF; CDR3nt: TGTGCCTGGAGTTACAGCGTTAATCAGCCCCAGCATTTT
d_gene: NA; j_gene: TRBJ2-7; v_gene: TRBV18; abundance: NA; CDR3aa: CASSPLDSYEQYF; CDR3nt: TGTGCCAGCTCACCACTGGACAGTTACGAGCAGTACTTC
d_gene: NA; j_gene: TRBJ2-5; v_gene: TRBV2; abundance: NA; CDR3aa: CASSDGETQYF; CDR3nt: TGTGCCAGCAGTGACGGGGAGACCCAGTACTTC
d_gene: TRBD1; j_gene: TRBJ1-3; v_gene: TRBV27; abundance: NA; CDR3aa: CASGQGTGNTIYF; CDR3nt: TGTGCCAGTGGACAGGGAACTGGAAACACCATATATTTT
d_gene: NA; j_gene: TRBJ2-7; v_gene: TRBV30; abundance: NA; CDR3aa: CAWSPDRSHEQYF; CDR3nt: TGTGCCTGGAGCCCCGACAGGTCCCACGAGCAGTACTTC
d_gene: NA; j_gene: TRBJ2-6; v_gene: TRBV9; abundance: NA; CDR3aa: CASSVQGPGANVLTF; CDR3nt: TGTGCCAGCAGCGTCCAAGGGCCTGGGGCCAACGTCCTGACTTTC
d_gene: TRBD2; j_gene: TRBJ2-7; v_gene: TRBV7-2; abundance: NA; CDR3aa: CASSLRPGLAGGNEQYF; CDR3nt: TGTGCCAGCAGCTTACGCCCCGGACTAGCGGGGGGAAACGAGCAGTACTTC
d_gene: NA; j_gene: TRBJ1-2; v_gene: TRBV30; abundance: once; CDR3aa: CAWRTWGRNYGYTF; CDR3nt: TGTGCCTGGAGAACATGGGGCAGAAACTATGGCTACACCTTC
d_gene: TRBD2; j_gene: TRBJ2-3; v_gene: TRBV6-5; abundance: NA; CDR3aa: CASSYPAGRTDTQYF; CDR3nt: TGTGCCAGCAGTTACCCAGCGGGGCGCACAGATACGCAGTATTTT
d_gene: TRBD1; j_gene: TRBJ2-7; v_gene: TRBV24-1; abundance: NA; CDR3aa: CATSDGTAYEQYF; CDR3nt: TGTGCCACCAGTGATGGGACAGCCTACGAGCAGTACTTC
d_gene: NA; j_gene: TRBJ2-2; v_gene: TRBV5-1; abundance: once; CDR3aa: CASSSFRITGELFF; CDR3nt: TGCGCCAGCAGCTCCTTCAGGATCACCGGGGAGCTGTTTTTT
d_gene: TRBD2; j_gene: TRBJ2-3; v_gene: TRBV6-2/TRBV6-3; abundance: NA; CDR3aa: CASSYSLAGPPLRTDTQYF; CDR3nt: TGTGCCAGCAGTTACTCTCTAGCGGGTCCCCCATTGAGGACAGATACGCAGTATTTT
d_gene: NA; j_gene: TRBJ1-4; v_gene: TRBV2; abundance: once; CDR3aa: CASSAEKLFF; CDR3nt: TGTGCCAGCAGTGCGGAAAAACTGTTTTTT
d_gene: NA; j_gene: TRBJ2-1; v_gene: TRBV4-3; abundance: NA; CDR3aa: CASSQEGQLNEQFF; CDR3nt: TGCGCCAGCAGCCAAGAGGGGCAGCTCAATGAGCAGTTCTTC
d_gene: NA; j_gene: TRBJ1-5; v_gene: TRBV29-1; abundance: NA; CDR3aa: CSVAAGRETNQPQHF; CDR3nt: TGCAGCGTTGCGGCGGGCCGGGAGACCAATCAGCCCCAGCATTTT
d_gene: NA; j_gene: TRBJ2-2; v_gene: TRBV2; abundance: NA; CDR3aa: CASSEVGAQTGELFF; CDR3nt: TGTGCCAGCAGTGAAGTAGGGGCGCAAACCGGGGAGCTGTTTTTT
d_gene: TRBD2; j_gene: TRBJ2-2; v_gene: TRBV24-1; abundance: NA; CDR3aa: CATTRLAALETGELFF; CDR3nt: TGTGCCACCACCCGCCTAGCGGCTCTGGAGACCGGGGAGCTGTTTTTT
d_gene: NA; j_gene: TRBJ2-1; v_gene: TRBV9; abundance: once; CDR3aa: CASSVGWRGSYNEQFF; CDR3nt: TGTGCCAGCAGCGTAGGTTGGAGGGGCTCCTACAATGAGCAGTTCTTC
d_gene: NA; j_gene: TRBJ1-2; v_gene: TRBV4-3; abundance: NA; CDR3aa: CASSQEKGGVYGYTF; CDR3nt: TGCGCCAGCAGCCAAGAGAAGGGCGGCGTCTATGGCTACACCTTC
d_gene: NA; j_gene: TRBJ1-1; v_gene: TRBV6-5; abundance: NA; CDR3aa: CASTLTSLNTEAFF; CDR3nt: TGTGCCAGCACCCTGACATCTTTGAACACTGAAGCTTTCTTT
d_gene: TRBD1; j_gene: TRBJ2-7; v_gene: TRBV9; abundance: NA; CDR3aa: CASSIDSGTVVSEQYF; CDR3nt: TGTGCCAGCAGCATCGACTCCGGGACAGTCGTCTCCGAGCAGTACTTC
d_gene: TRBD1; j_gene: TRBJ1-1; v_gene: TRBV6-5; abundance: NA; CDR3aa: CASRMTGGYTEAFF; CDR3nt: TGTGCCAGCAGGATGACAGGGGGCTACACTGAAGCTTTCTTT
d_gene: NA; j_gene: TRBJ1-3; v_gene: TRBV12-3/TRBV12-4; abundance: NA; CDR3aa: CASREDTIYF; CDR3nt: TGTGCCAGCCGGGAGGACACCATATATTTT
d_gene: TRBD2; j_gene: TRBJ2-3; v_gene: TRBV28; abundance: NA; CDR3aa: CASSLAGAGTDTQYF; CDR3nt: TGTGCCAGCAGTCTAGCAGGAGCGGGGACAGATACGCAGTATTTT
d_gene: NA; j_gene: TRBJ2-5; v_gene: TRBV27; abundance: NA; CDR3aa: CASGTSSLQETQYF; CDR3nt: TGTGCCAGCGGGACCTCTTCCCTCCAAGAGACCCAGTACTTC
d_gene: NA; j_gene: TRBJ1-1; v_gene: TRBV7-2; abundance: once; CDR3aa: CASSLVIGGLSEAFF; CDR3nt: TGTGCCAGCAGCTTAGTAATTGGGGGTCTGTCTGAAGCTTTCTTT
d_gene: NA; j_gene: TRBJ1-2; v_gene: TRBV19; abundance: NA; CDR3aa: CASSIDLPSRGYTF; CDR3nt: TGTGCCAGTAGTATAGATCTTCCCAGTCGGGGCTACACCTTC
d_gene: NA; j_gene: TRBJ2-7; v_gene: TRBV6-5; abundance: NA; CDR3aa: CASSEEAYEQYF; CDR3nt: TGTGCCAGCTCCGAGGAGGCATACGAGCAGTACTTC
d_gene: TRBD2; j_gene: TRBJ2-1; v_gene: TRBV11-2; abundance: NA; CDR3aa: CASNNRGLADHNEQFF; CDR3nt: TGTGCCAGCAACAACAGGGGACTAGCGGACCACAATGAGCAGTTCTTC
d_gene: TRBD2; j_gene: TRBJ2-3; v_gene: TRBV4-3; abundance: NA; CDR3aa: CASSQDPAGVGTQYF; CDR3nt: TGCGCCAGCAGCCAAGATCCAGCGGGAGTCGGTACGCAGTATTTT
d_gene: TRBD1; j_gene: TRBJ2-7; v_gene: TRBV4-3; abundance: NA; CDR3aa: CASSQDTGTGMYEQYF; CDR3nt: TGCGCCAGCAGCCAAGATACCGGGACAGGGATGTACGAGCAGTACTTC
d_gene: TRBD2; j_gene: TRBJ2-7; v_gene: TRBV19; abundance: NA; CDR3aa: CASSIGLAGASEQYF; CDR3nt: TGTGCCAGTAGTATCGGACTAGCGGGAGCGTCCGAGCAGTACTTC
d_gene: NA; j_gene: TRBJ1-1; v_gene: TRBV5-6; abundance: NA; CDR3aa: CASSWENTEAFF; CDR3nt: TGTGCCAGCAGCTGGGAGAACACTGAAGCTTTCTTT
d_gene: NA; j_gene: TRBJ2-3; v_gene: TRBV7-2; abundance: once; CDR3aa: CASSPRTPLTRGFTQYF; CDR3nt: TGTGCCAGCAGCCCTAGGACCCCCTTAACCCGGGGGTTTACGCAGTATTTT
d_gene: NA; j_gene: TRBJ1-2; v_gene: TRBV7-2; abundance: NA; CDR3aa: CASSLVGEGGYTF; CDR3nt: TGTGCCAGCAGCCTAGTGGGGGAAGGAGGCTACACCTTC
d_gene: TRBD1; j_gene: TRBJ2-5; v_gene: TRBV2; abundance: NA; CDR3aa: CASSQATGVQTQYF; CDR3nt: TGTGCCAGCAGTCAGGCGACAGGGGTGCAGACCCAGTACTTC
d_gene: NA; j_gene: TRBJ2-7; v_gene: TRBV5-4; abundance: NA; CDR3aa: CASSLVGVGPGRQYF; CDR3nt: TGTGCCAGCAGCTTGGTTGGGGTCGGGCCGGGTCGGCAGTACTTC
d_gene: NA; j_gene: TRBJ2-2; v_gene: TRBV4-3; abundance: NA; CDR3aa: CASSQEGFTGELFF; CDR3nt: TGCGCCAGCAGCCAAGAAGGGTTTACCGGGGAGCTGTTTTTT
d_gene: TRBD2; j_gene: TRBJ2-1; v_gene: TRBV18; abundance: NA; CDR3aa: CASSLTSGTGNEQFF; CDR3nt: TGTGCCAGCTCGCTAACTAGCGGGACGGGGAATGAGCAGTTCTTC
d_gene: NA; j_gene: TRBJ2-1; v_gene: TRBV18; abundance: NA; CDR3aa: CASSPLVVDEQFF; CDR3nt: TGTGCCAGCTCACCATTGGTAGTCGATGAGCAGTTCTTC
d_gene: NA; j_gene: TRBJ1-2; v_gene: TRBV25-1; abundance: NA; CDR3aa: CASSEFDGYTF; CDR3nt: TGTGCCAGCAGTGAATTTGATGGCTACACCTTC